Below, 8 T cell receptor beta chains from the same sample are listed, as sequenced in a study of shared clonotypes between healthy human individuals. Produced via immunoSEQ multiplex PCR; TCRdb's table is partial and in-frame only. The sample lists about 1 million clones, roughly 70% occurring once. Specimen: memory CD4+ T cells sorted from blood. The sample's subset: CD45RA-negative fraction. The receptors stem from a man aged 18 to 29 in good health.

The chain has TRBV5-6 and TRBJ2-2, with 10 positions matching TRBD2. Germline-derived CDR1 and CDR2 are SGHDT and YYEEEE. Trimming at V came to 4 bases and at J to 3 bases, leaving 6 bases not matched to a gene. There are 16 residues in the CDR3. The CDR3, as DNA: TGTGCCAGCAGCCACCGGACTAGCGGATACACCGGGGAGCTGTTTTTT. It specifies CASSHRTSGYTGELFF.

This clone was seen once. The rearrangement joins TRBV7-9 to TRBJ2-1; 8 nucleotides agree with TRBD2. Per the germline V gene, CDR1 is SEHNR and CDR2 is FQNEAQ (reference sequence). The CDR3 extends over 14 amino acids. The ends lost 5 bases at V and 7 bases at J; junction bases unmatched: 7. The chain's CDR3 is CASSISGSWNEQFF. CDR3 nucleotides: TGTGCCAGCAGCATCAGCGGGAGCTGGAATGAGCAGTTCTTC. Filled out from reference TRBV7-9 and TRBJ2-1, the complete variable domain reads DTGVSQNPRHKITKRGQNVTFRCDPISEHNRLYWYRQTLGQGPEFLTYFQNEAQLEKSRLLSDRFSAERPKGSFSTLEIQRTEQGDSAMYLCASSISGSWNEQFFGPGTRLTVL.

The chain combines TRBV7-2 with TRBJ2-7; no reliable D call. The CDR3 contains 13 residues. Germline CDR1 reads SGHTA; CDR2 reads FQGNSA. Trimming shortened V by 0 bases and J by 2 bases, and 5 bases separated the two germline ends. The CDR3 sequence: CASSLASTYEQYF. The DNA for the CDR3 is TGTGCCAGCAGCTTAGCTAGTACCTACGAGCAGTACTTC.

The CDR3 protein is CASSYGRTDTQYF. CDR3 bases: TGTGCCAGCAGCTACGGGAGAACAGATACGCAGTATTTT. The chain carries TRBV7-8 and TRBJ2-3; TRBD2 might be the D (6 bases). Germline CDR1 SGHVS, CDR2 FQNEAQ. V shed 4 bases and J shed 3 bases, with 8 bases lying between them. CDR3 length: 13 amino acids.

This chain uses TRBV5-1 with TRBJ1-5, with 8 bases aligning to TRBD1. This CDR3 has 15 amino acids. Per germline, CDR1 SGHRS and CDR2 YFSETQ. Trimming cost V 5 bases and J 0 bases; bases outside gene matches: 4. CDR3 residues: CASRPTGDSNQPQHF. CDR3 nucleotide sequence: TGCGCCAGCAGGCCGACAGGGGATAGCAATCAGCCCCAGCATTTT.

The chain combines TRBV11-2 with TRBJ1-3, with D uncertain. This CDR3 region has 17 residues. Germline V gives CDR1 SGHAT, CDR2 FQNNGV. V gave up 3 bases and J gave up 4 bases, with 19 bases separating them. CDR3 bases: TGTGCCAGCAGCTTCAATGCTTACTCGATGGAGGGAAACACCATATATTTT. Translating it yields CASSFNAYSMEGNTIYF.

The V gene is TRBV6-5, the J gene TRBJ1-4; D unresolved. CDR3 size: 14 residues. Trimming removed 7 bases at V and 2 bases at J, with 11 bases between. Germline-derived CDR1 and CDR2 are MNHEY and SVGAGI. CDR3 protein: CASTTGQTNEKLFF. The CDR3 coding sequence is TGTGCCAGCACCACGGGTCAGACTAATGAAAAACTGTTTTTT.

The CDR3 spells CASSPSGAPNEKLFF. In DNA, the CDR3 is TGTGCCAGCAGCCCCTCAGGGGCACCTAATGAAAAACTGTTTTTT. The chain links TRBV28 to TRBJ1-4, with D perhaps TRBD1 (6 bases). The CDR3 has 15 amino acids. V was cut by 6 bases and J by 3 bases, with 14 bases left in between. CDR1 is MDHEN, CDR2 SYDVKM, per germline.